This paragraph reports one TCR beta chain. This clonotype appeared many times. Its specific antigen is unknown. Base qualities are not provided; no much larger clone lies one nucleotide away. This entry comes from a study of neurological immune-mediated disorders (dated by TCRdb to the late 2010s). About the full investigation: The study compared peripheral blood TCR-beta repertoires of HTLV-I-associated myelopathy (HAM/TSP) patients, multiple sclerosis patients and healthy controls using UMI-based sequencing. Longitudinal samples, technical triplicates and paired sorted CD4+ and CD8+ T-cell subsets, alongside PBMC samples, were included among the approximately 110 TCR-beta libraries. The cohort included around 70 subjects: approximately 15 with HAM/TSP, some 34 with multiple sclerosis, and 20 healthy controls.

Relative to germline, V is missing 1 base and J is missing 9 bases, with 5 bases of the junction outside any gene match. The CDR3 runs 14 amino acids, cysteine and phenylalanine included. This entry keeps only the CDR3 DNA: 42 bases, framed from base 1. Based on the germline V gene (reference sequence), the CDR1 and CDR2 sequences are SEHNR and FQNEAQ. cDNA synthesis used template-switch 5'RACE with a primer carrying a 10-nucleotide random unique molecular identifier tagging each TCR transcript. Every sequencing run covered 15-18 subjects and yielded more than 160 million TCR-beta sequences. Total RNA was extracted with the RNeasy kit. Using the KAPA Real-time Library Amplification kit, TCR-beta VDJ regions were amplified with primers for the TCR constant region and the 5'RACE anchor. A first PCR added sample indexes and Illumina adaptors, after which a second PCR increased the library yield. After purification with Ampure beads, the TCR product of roughly 650 bp was size-selected on a 2% E-gel SizeSelection system. Library quality was checked on a Bioanalyzer, concentration was measured with Qubit, and libraries were quantified with the Kapa Library Quantification kit before pooling. An Illumina HiSeq 2500 sequenced the libraries paired-end 2 x 150 bp. To increase sequence diversity, about 25-31% phiX was spiked into each library pool. Under the source paper's analysis protocol: The UMI-based MiGEC pipeline processed quality-filtered reads and removed over 80% of raw TCR sequences during error correction. IMGT germline references were used for alignment of VDJ genes, and clonotypes were defined by a unique CDR3 amino acid sequence together with V-J genes. Clonal expansion, Shannon diversity, and CDR3 relatedness (CalcPairwiseDistances, ClusterSamples) were evaluated with VDJtools, and phylogenetic trees were built with CLCbio workbench. A clone was classed as expanded if it had 8 or more unique UMIs, a cutoff based on coefficient-of-variation modelling across technical triplicates. TCRdb trimmed the raw reads at Q25, called clones with MiXCR and kept productive beta chains. Entries that share a CDR3 protein sequence are merged under the most common genes and DNA. The V and J calls here are based on TCRdb, not the publication. This sample comprises tens of thousands of distinct CDR3 sequences, over 9.5% of them detected only once. The ten largest clonotypes hold approximately 12% of the sample.

Unsorted PBMC libraries were generated from 2 million PBMCs stored in RNAlater at -80 °C until RNA extraction. PBMCs were separated from peripheral blood using Ficoll-Hypaque density gradient centrifugation and then cryopreserved in liquid nitrogen. Beyond this particular receptor, the publication reports: Expanded clones from different subjects shared no identical CDR3 amino acid sequences, which suggests that TCR-beta repertoires were private in all groups. TCR clonal expansion was greatest in HAM/TSP patients and smallest in MS patients, who ranked below even healthy controls.

This sequence was found in a woman aged 55-70 years with HTLV-1-associated myelopathy (HAM/TSP). This sequence uses TRBV7-9 and TRBJ2-1; TRBD2 fits 8 bases in the junction. The sample was PBMCs. Read as DNA, the sequence is TGTGCCAGCAGCTTAGAGGTTCTAGCGGGTGAGCAGTTCTTC. Its translation reads: CASSLEVLAGEQFF.